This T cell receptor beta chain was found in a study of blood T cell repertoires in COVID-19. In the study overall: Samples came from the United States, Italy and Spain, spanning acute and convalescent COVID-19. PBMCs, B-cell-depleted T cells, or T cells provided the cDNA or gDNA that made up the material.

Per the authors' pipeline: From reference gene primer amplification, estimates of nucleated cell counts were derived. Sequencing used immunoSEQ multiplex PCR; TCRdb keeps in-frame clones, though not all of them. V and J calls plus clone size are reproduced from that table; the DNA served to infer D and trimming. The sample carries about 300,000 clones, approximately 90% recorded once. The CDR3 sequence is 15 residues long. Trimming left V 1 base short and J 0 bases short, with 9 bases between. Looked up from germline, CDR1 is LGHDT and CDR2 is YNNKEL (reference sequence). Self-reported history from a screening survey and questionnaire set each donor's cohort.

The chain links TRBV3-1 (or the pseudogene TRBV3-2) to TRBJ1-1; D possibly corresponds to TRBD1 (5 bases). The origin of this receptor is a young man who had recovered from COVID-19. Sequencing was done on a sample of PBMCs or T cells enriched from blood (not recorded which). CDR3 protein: CASSQGVGVNTEAFF. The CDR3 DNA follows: TGTGCCAGCAGCCAAGGTGTAGGGGTGAACACTGAAGCTTTCTTT.